The rows below give T cell receptor beta chains drawn from one sample of a study of cytomegalovirus exposure and HLA in healthy donors. TCRdb's copy holds only in-frame clones and misses some; the assay was immunoSEQ multiplex PCR. Of 250,000 to 300,000 clones detected, just under 85% appear once; the ten largest clones hold about 2%. The source material was PBMCs. The receptors were sampled from a woman in her thirties or forties in good health and CMV-seropositive. Each CDR3 is given with its conserved first and last residue. The D gene is left open where the match is weak. Clone size is stated in some rows and not others, as once, few, many or a class when expanded.

.	.	TRBV19	TRBJ2-5	CASSSQGRETQYF	TGTGCCAGTAGTTCGCAGGGGCGGGAGACCCAGTACTTC
.	TRBD1	TRBV10-3	TRBJ2-7	CAISEQGQDYEQYF	TGTGCCATCAGCGAACAAGGACAGGACTACGAGCAGTACTTC
.	.	TRBV5-4	TRBJ2-5	CASSLAGSGGSQETQYF	TGTGCCAGCAGCTTGGCCGGGTCCGGGGGTTCCCAAGAGACCCAGTACTTC
.	TRBD2	TRBV4-3	TRBJ2-6	CASSQDFVTSGAGANVLTF	TGCGCCAGCAGCCAAGATTTCGTGACTAGCGGGGCTGGGGCCAACGTCCTGACTTTC
.	.	TRBV6-5	TRBJ2-7	CASSSDFYEQYF	TGTGCCAGCAGTTCGGACTTCTACGAGCAGTACTTC
.	TRBD2	TRBV6-5	TRBJ2-7	CASSYGREGYEQYF	TGTGCCAGCAGTTACGGGCGGGAGGGCTACGAGCAGTACTTC
few	TRBD2	TRBV7-2	TRBJ2-7	CASSLSGTPYEQYF	TGTGCCAGCAGCCTTAGCGGGACCCCCTACGAGCAGTACTTC
.	.	TRBV12-1	TRBJ2-6	CARGIAGDVLVCANVLTF	TGTGCCAGAGGCATAGCGGGAGATGTCCTCGTTTGTGCCAACGTCCTGACTTTC
.	.	TRBV9	TRBJ2-3	CASSVEGSPGTDTQYF	TGTGCCAGCAGCGTAGAAGGGAGTCCGGGCACAGATACGCAGTATTTT
.	.	TRBV25-1	TRBJ1-4	CASSGAWGRGKLFF	TGTGCCAGCAGTGGCGCTTGGGGGAGGGGAAAACTGTTTTTT
.	.	TRBV25-1	TRBJ1-6	CASSESGRENSPLHF	TGTGCCAGCAGTGAATCGGGCAGGGAAAATTCACCCCTCCACTTT
.	TRBD1	TRBV10-3	TRBJ1-4	CAIRRQGADEKLFF	TGTGCCATCAGAAGACAGGGTGCGGATGAAAAACTGTTTTTT
.	TRBD1	TRBV19	TRBJ2-7	CASSVAGTGVREQYF	TGTGCCAGTAGCGTCGCCGGGACAGGGGTTCGGGAGCAGTACTTC
.	TRBD1	TRBV7-2	TRBJ2-7	CASSLEGQAYEQYF	TGTGCCAGCAGCTTAGAGGGACAGGCCTACGAGCAGTACTTC
.	.	TRBV28	TRBJ2-7	CASSSVGGTLYEQYF	TGTGCCAGCAGTTCAGTTGGCGGGACTCTCTACGAGCAGTACTTC
.	.	TRBV7-2	TRBJ2-1	CASSLSREYNEQFF	TGTGCCAGCAGCTTATCACGGGAGTACAATGAGCAGTTCTTC
.	.	TRBV5-6	TRBJ2-2	CASSLGGLDWITGELFF	TGTGCCAGCAGCTTGGGTGGCCTAGACTGGATTACCGGGGAGCTGTTTTTT
.	TRBD1	TRBV4-2	TRBJ2-3	CASSPWTGGTTSFTDTQYF	TGTGCCAGCAGCCCATGGACAGGGGGTACGACTAGCTTCACAGATACGCAGTATTTT
.	.	TRBV11-3	TRBJ2-3	CASEDWTDTQYF	TGTGCCAGCGAAGACTGGACAGATACGCAGTATTTT
.	.	TRBV4-2	TRBJ2-1	CASSPEGSPSSYNEQFF	TGTGCCAGCAGCCCAGAAGGTAGCCCAAGCTCCTACAATGAGCAGTTCTTC
.	TRBD1	TRBV5-1	TRBJ2-5	CASSPGQGGETQYF	TGCGCCAGCAGCCCTGGACAGGGAGGCGAGACCCAGTACTTC
.	TRBD2	TRBV11-3	TRBJ2-3	CASSPGTSGSRDTQYF	TGTGCCAGCAGCCCCGGGACTAGCGGGAGCAGAGATACGCAGTATTTT
.	.	TRBV7-2	TRBJ2-7	CASSLSVYSLQYF	TGTGCCAGCAGCTTAAGTGTCTACAGTCTGCAGTACTTC
.	.	TRBV28	TRBJ2-4	CASGASWGGGIQYF	TGTGCCAGCGGTGCGTCGTGGGGGGGCGGGATTCAGTACTTC
.	.	TRBV30	TRBJ1-2	CAIQGGGPGYTF	TGTGCCATCCAAGGGGGGGGCCCTGGCTACACCTTC
.	.	TRBV6-1	TRBJ2-5	CAGETGTQETQYF	TGTGCCGGAGAAACAGGGACCCAAGAGACCCAGTACTTC
.	.	TRBV13	TRBJ1-3	CASSSSGMSGNTIYF	TGTGCCAGCAGCTCCTCCGGTATGTCCGGAAACACCATATATTTT
few	TRBD1	TRBV7-8	TRBJ1-2	CASSSGTGGYGYTF	TGTGCCAGCAGCTCGGGGACAGGGGGCTACGGCTACACCTTC
.	TRBD2	TRBV5-1	TRBJ2-1	CASSRSRAGGSEQFF	TGCGCCAGCAGCCGGTCCCGAGCGGGAGGGAGTGAGCAGTTCTTC
.	TRBD2	TRBV5-1	TRBJ2-1	CASSLEVAGGPLDEQFF	TGCGCCAGCAGCTTGGAGGTAGCGGGAGGGCCTTTGGATGAGCAGTTCTTC
.	.	TRBV9	TRBJ2-7	CASSPTSGTNPYEQYF	TGTGCCAGCAGCCCAACCTCCGGGACAAATCCCTACGAGCAGTACTTC
.	TRBD2	TRBV28	TRBJ2-4	CASSFQRTSGRGNIQYF	TGTGCCAGCAGTTTTCAGAGGACTAGCGGGAGAGGGAACATTCAGTACTTC
once	.	TRBV18	TRBJ2-7	CASSPSGSYEQYF	TGTGCCAGCTCACCTTCGGGGAGCTACGAGCAGTACTTC
.	TRBD1	TRBV19	TRBJ1-1	CASSDRGNTEAFF	TGTGCCAGTAGTGACAGGGGGAACACTGAAGCTTTCTTT
.	.	TRBV19	TRBJ2-1	CASSPTAYNEQFF	TGTGCCAGTAGCCCTACAGCCTACAATGAGCAGTTCTTC
.	.	TRBV27	TRBJ2-1	CASSLSGGHLGQFF	TGTGCCAGCAGTTTATCAGGAGGGCACTTAGGGCAGTTCTTC
.	TRBD1	TRBV7-9	TRBJ2-7	CASSPGQVIAEQYF	TGTGCCAGCAGCCCGGGACAGGTGATCGCCGAGCAGTACTTC
.	.	TRBV27	TRBJ2-2	CASSRIRGGELFF	TGTGCCAGCAGTCGGATCAGGGGCGGGGAGCTGTTTTTT
.	.	TRBV19	TRBJ1-1	CASRHRGDTEAFF	TGTGCCAGTAGACATCGGGGGGACACTGAAGCTTTCTTT
.	TRBD2	TRBV27	TRBJ2-4	CASSPLAGFITKNIQYF	TGTGCCAGCAGTCCGCTAGCGGGCTTTATAACCAAAAACATTCAGTACTTC
.	.	TRBV28	TRBJ1-1	CASSPDLIQRAFF	TGTGCCAGCAGTCCCGATCTGATCCAGCGAGCTTTCTTT
.	TRBD1	TRBV5-1	TRBJ1-6	CASSFRDRGSPLHF	TGCGCCAGCAGCTTCCGGGACAGGGGCTCACCCCTCCACTTT
.	.	TRBV7-2	TRBJ1-2	CASSLAFNGYTF	TGTGCCAGCAGCTTAGCCTTTAATGGCTACACCTTC